In its sample, the clone carrying this TCR beta chain was seen a few times. The ends were cut back, 2 bases at V and 4 bases at J, with 20 bases in the middle. Germline lookup yields CDR1 MGHRA and CDR2 YSYEKL. The CDR3 spans 17 residues. This sample was included in a study of T-cell memory formation after mild COVID-19. Each CDR3 protein is one row after TCRdb ran MiXCR on the 5' RACE reads. The profile covers fewer than 250,000 distinct CDR3 sequences, with roughly 30% appearing a single time and 11% taken by the ten largest. Sample: PBMCs or a T cell subset sorted from them (not recorded which). V gene TRBV4-1 combines with J gene TRBJ1-2; D perhaps matches TRBD1 (5 bases). This clonotype originated in an adult woman who had mild COVID-19 (a few samples of this study predate the infection). Cell type and time point are not known. This chain's CDR3 is CASSQIRLRDRAYGYTF. CDR3 in DNA: TGCGCCAGCAGCCAAATCCGACTCCGGGACCGGGCCTATGGCTACACCTTC.